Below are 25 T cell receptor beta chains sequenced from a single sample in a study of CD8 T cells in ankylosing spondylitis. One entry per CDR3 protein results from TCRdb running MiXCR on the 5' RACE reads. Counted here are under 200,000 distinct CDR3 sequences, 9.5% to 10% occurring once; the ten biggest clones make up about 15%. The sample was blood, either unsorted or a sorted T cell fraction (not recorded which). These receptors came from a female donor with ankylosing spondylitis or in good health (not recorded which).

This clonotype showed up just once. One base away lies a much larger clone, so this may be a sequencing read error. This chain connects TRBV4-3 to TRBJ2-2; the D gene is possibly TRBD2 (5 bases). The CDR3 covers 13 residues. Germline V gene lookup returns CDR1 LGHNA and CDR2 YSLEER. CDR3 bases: TGCGCCAGTGCCGATGCGAACACCGGGGAGCCGTTTTTT. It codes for CASADANTGEPFF.

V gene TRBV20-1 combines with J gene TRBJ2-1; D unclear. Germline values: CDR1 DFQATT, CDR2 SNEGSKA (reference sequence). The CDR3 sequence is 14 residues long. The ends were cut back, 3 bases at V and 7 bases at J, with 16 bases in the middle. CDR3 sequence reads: CSASRTWTSNEQFF. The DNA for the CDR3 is TGCAGTGCTAGCCGAACCTGGACCTCTAATGAGCAGTTCTTC.

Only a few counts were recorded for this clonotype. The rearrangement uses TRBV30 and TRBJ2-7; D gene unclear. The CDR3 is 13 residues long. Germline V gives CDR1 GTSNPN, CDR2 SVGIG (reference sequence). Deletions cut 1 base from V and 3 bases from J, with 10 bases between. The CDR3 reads CAWSDGAVYEQYF. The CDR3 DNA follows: TGTGCCTGGAGTGATGGAGCTGTCTACGAGCAGTACTTC.

Here the CDR3 DNA reads TGTGCCAGCAGCCTGGGGGGCCCGGACCTCTACGAGCAGTACTTC. It specifies CASSLGGPDLYEQYF. V is TRBV27 and J is TRBJ2-7, with D possibly called TRBD1 or TRBD2 (6 bases each). CDR1 and CDR2 from the germline V gene are MNHEY and SMNVEV (reference sequence). CDR3 size: 15 residues. Trimming removed 6 bases at V and 3 bases at J, with 18 bases between.

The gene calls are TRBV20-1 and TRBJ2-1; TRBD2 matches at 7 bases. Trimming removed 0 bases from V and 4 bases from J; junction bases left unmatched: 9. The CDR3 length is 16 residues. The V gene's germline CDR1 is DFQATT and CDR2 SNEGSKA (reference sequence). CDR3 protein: CSARDLYSGTYNEQFF. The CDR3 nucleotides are TGCAGTGCTAGAGATCTATACAGCGGGACTTACAATGAGCAGTTCTTC.

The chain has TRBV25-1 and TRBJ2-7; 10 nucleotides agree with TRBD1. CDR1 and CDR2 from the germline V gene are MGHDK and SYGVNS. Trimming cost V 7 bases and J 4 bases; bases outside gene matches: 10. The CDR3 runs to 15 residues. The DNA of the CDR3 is TGTGCCAGCATACAGACCGGGACAGGGGAATACGAGCAGTACTTC. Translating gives CASIQTGTGEYEQYF.

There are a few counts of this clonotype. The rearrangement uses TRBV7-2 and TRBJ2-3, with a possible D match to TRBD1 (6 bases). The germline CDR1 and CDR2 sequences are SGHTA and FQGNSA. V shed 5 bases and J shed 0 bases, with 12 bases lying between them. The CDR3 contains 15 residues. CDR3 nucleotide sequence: TGTGCCAGCAGCCTTGAGGGGGATAGCACAGATACGCAGTATTTT. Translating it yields CASSLEGDSTDTQYF.

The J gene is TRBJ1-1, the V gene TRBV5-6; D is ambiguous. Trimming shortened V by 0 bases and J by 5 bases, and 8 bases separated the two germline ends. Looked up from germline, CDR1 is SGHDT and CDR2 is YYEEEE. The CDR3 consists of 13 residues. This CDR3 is CASSLETMTEAFF. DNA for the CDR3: TGTGCCAGCAGCTTGGAAACGATGACTGAAGCTTTCTTT. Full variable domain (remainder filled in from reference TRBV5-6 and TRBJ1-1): DAGVTQSPTHLIKTRGQQVTLRCSPKSGHDTVSWYQQALGQGPQFIFQYYEEEERQRGNFPDRFSGHQFPNYSSELNVNALLLGDSALYLCASSLETMTEAFFGQGTRLTVV.

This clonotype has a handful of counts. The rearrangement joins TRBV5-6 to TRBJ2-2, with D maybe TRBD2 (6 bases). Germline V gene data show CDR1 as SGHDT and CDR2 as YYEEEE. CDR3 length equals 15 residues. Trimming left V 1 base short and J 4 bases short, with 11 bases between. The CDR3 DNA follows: TGTGCCAGCAGCTTGACGGGAGTGGGCACCGGGGAGCTGTTTTTT. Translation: CASSLTGVGTGELFF.

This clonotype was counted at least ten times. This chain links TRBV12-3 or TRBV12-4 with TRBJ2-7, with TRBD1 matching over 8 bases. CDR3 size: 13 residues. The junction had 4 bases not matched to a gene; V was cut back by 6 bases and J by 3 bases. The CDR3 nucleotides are TGTGCCAGCAGCGGACAGGGCCTCTACGAGCAGTACTTC. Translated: CASSGQGLYEQYF.

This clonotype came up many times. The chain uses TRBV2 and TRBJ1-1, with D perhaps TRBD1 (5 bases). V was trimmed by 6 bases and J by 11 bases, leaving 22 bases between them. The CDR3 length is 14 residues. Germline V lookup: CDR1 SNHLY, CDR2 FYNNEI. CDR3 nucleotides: TGTGCCAGCAGGGATTTCAACAGGATTCGAGACGCTTTCTTT. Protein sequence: CASRDFNRIRDAFF.

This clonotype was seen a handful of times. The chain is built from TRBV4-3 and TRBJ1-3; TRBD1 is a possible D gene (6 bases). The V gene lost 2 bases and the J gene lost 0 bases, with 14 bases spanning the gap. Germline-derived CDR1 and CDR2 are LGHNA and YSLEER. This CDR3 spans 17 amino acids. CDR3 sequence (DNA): TGCGCCAGCAGCCAATCGAACAGGGCACACTCTGGAAACACCATATATTTT. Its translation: CASSQSNRAHSGNTIYF.

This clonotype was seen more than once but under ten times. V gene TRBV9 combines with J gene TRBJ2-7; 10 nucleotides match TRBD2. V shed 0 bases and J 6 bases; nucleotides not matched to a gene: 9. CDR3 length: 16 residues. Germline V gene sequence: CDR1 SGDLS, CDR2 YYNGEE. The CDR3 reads CASSVAAAGGPTEQYF. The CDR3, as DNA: TGTGCCAGCAGCGTAGCTGCAGCGGGAGGGCCAACCGAGCAGTACTTC. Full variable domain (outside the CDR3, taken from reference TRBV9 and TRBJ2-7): DSGVTQTPKHLITATGQRVTLRCSPRSGDLSVYWYQQSLDQGLQFLIQYYNGEERAKGNILERFSAQQFPDLHSELNLSSLELGDSALYFCASSVAAAGGPTEQYFGPGTRLTVT.

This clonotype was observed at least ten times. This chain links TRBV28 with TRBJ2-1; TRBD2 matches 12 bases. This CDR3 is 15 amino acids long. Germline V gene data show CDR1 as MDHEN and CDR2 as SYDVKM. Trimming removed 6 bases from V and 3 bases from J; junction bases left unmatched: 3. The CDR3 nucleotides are TGTGCCAGCAGCACTAGCGGGAGGATCTACAATGAGCAGTTCTTC. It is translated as CASSTSGRIYNEQFF.

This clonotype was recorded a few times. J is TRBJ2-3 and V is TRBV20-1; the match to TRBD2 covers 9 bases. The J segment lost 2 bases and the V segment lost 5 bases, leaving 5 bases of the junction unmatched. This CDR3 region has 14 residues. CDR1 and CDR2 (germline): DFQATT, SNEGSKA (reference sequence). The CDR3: CSAPLAGLTDTQYF. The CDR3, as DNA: TGCAGTGCTCCGCTAGCGGGGCTCACAGATACGCAGTATTTT.

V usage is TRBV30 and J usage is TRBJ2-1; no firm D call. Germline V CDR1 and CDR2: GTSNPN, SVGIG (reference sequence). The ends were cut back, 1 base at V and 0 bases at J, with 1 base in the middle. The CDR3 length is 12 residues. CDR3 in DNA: TGTGCCTGGAGTGACTCCTACAATGAGCAGTTCTTC. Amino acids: CAWSDSYNEQFF.

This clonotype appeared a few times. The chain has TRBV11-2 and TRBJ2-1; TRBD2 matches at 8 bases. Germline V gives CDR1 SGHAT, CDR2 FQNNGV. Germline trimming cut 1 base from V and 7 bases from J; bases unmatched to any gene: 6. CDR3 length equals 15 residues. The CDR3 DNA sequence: TGTGCCAGCAGCTTAGGGAGCGGGAGTGGTAATGAGCAGTTCTTC. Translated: CASSLGSGSGNEQFF. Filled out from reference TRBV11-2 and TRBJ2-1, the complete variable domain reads EAGVAQSPRYKIIEKRQSVAFWCNPISGHATLYWYQQILGQGPKLLIQFQNNGVVDDSQLPKDRFSAERLKGVDSTLKIQPAKLEDSAVYLCASSLGSGSGNEQFFGPGTRLTVL.

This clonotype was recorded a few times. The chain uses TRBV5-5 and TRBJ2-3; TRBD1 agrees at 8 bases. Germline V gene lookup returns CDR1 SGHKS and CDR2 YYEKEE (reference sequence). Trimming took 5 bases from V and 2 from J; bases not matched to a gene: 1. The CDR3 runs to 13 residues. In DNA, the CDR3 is TGTGCCAGCAGGGGACAGGACACAGATACGCAGTATTTT. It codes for CASRGQDTDTQYF.

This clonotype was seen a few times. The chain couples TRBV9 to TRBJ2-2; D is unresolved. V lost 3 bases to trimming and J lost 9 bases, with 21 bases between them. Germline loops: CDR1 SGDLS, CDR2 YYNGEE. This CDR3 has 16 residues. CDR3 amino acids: CASSGPITAPKRELFF. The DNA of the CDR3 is TGTGCCAGCAGCGGACCGATAACAGCGCCTAAGAGGGAGCTGTTTTTT.

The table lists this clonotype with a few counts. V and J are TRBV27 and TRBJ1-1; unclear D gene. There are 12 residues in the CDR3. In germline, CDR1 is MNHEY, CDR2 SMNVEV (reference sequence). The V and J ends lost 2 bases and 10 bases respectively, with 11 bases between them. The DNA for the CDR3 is TGTGCCAGCAGTTTAGCATCCGGGTTAGCTTTCTTT. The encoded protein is CASSLASGLAFF.

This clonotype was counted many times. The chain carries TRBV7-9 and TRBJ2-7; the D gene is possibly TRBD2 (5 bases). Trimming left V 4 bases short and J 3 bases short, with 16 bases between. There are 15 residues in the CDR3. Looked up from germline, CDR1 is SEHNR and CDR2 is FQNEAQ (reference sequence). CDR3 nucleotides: TGTGCCAGCAGCTCACGTGTTTCGGGGAACTACGAGCAGTACTTC. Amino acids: CASSSRVSGNYEQYF.

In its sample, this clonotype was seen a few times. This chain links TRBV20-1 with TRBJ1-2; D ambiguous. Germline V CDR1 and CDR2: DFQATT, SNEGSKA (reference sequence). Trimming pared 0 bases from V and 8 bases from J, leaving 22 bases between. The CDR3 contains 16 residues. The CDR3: CSARDMGSSRTGGYTF. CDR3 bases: TGCAGTGCTAGAGATATGGGGTCGTCTCGTACCGGCGGCTACACCTTC.

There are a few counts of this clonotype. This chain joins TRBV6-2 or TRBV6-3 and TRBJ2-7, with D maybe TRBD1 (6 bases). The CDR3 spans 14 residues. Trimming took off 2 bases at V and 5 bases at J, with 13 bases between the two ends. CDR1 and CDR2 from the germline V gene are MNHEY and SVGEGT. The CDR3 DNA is TGTGCCAGCAGTTACGGAACAGGGCGAAACGAGCAGTACTTC. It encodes CASSYGTGRNEQYF.

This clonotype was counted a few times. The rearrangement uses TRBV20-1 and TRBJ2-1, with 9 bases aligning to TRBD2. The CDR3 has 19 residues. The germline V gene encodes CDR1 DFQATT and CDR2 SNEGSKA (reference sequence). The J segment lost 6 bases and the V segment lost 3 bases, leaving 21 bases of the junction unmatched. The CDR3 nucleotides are TGCAGTGCTAGGTTATTAGCGGGAGAATTTATTGAGTCGGTCAATGAGCAGTTCTTC. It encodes CSARLLAGEFIESVNEQFF.

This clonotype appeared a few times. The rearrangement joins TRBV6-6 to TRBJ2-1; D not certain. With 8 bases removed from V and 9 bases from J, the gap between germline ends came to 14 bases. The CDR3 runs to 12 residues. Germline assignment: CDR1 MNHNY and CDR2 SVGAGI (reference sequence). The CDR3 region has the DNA TGTGCCAGCGCCTCGGTCAAATCTGAGCAGTTCTTC. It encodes CASASVKSEQFF.